This entry describes one T cell receptor beta chain. This record belongs to a study of blood T cell repertoires in COVID-19. Study-wide context: Material from acute and convalescent COVID-19 was sourced from the United States, Italy and Spain. Sample material is recorded as cDNA or gDNA derived from T cells, B-cell-depleted T cells, or PBMCs.

Trimming pared 3 bases from V and 4 bases from J, leaving 12 bases between. From germline, CDR1 is MNHEY and CDR2 SMNVEV (reference sequence). The CDR3 has 14 amino acids. As originally analysed: Using reference gene primer amplification, nucleated cell counts were estimated. Using immunoSEQ multiplex PCR, the repertoire was profiled, and TCRdb retains in-frame clones only, with some absent. That table supplies the V and J calls and clone size; D and trimming were determined from the DNA. Of about 120,000 clones in the sample, around 85% were seen once. The sample comprised peripheral blood. The source of this sequence is a man aged 50 to 59 with acute or convalescent COVID-19. This rearrangement joins TRBV27 to TRBJ2-5; D may be TRBD2 (6 bases). The CDR3: CASSFQGGRETQYF. CDR3 in DNA: TGTGCCAGCAGTTTTCAAGGAGGGAGAGAGACCCAGTACTTC.